Below, 10 T cell receptor beta chains from the same sample are listed, as sequenced in a study of cytomegalovirus exposure and HLA in healthy donors. Both 60 Vbeta primers and 13 Jbeta primers went into the PCR. The protocol was immunoSEQ multiplex PCR, while the TCRdb copy is restricted to in-frame clones and leaves out a portion. The table includes 150,000 to 200,000 clones, roughly 74% detected once. The sequencing input was PBMCs. All receptors derive from a male donor in good health and CMV-seronegative.

This clone was recorded a few times. The chain combines TRBV9 with TRBJ1-2; 12 bases line up with TRBD1. CDR1 is SGDLS, CDR2 YYNGEE, per germline. The V gene end was trimmed by 3 bases and the J gene end by 3 bases; junction bases not matched to a gene: 9. This CDR3 has 17 residues. CDR3 loop: CASSARDRGHGYYGYTF. The CDR3 DNA follows: TGTGCCAGCAGCGCCCGGGACAGGGGGCATGGCTACTATGGCTACACCTTC.

The genes are TRBV9 and TRBJ1-1; possible D gene TRBD1, 6 bases. Trimming removed 7 bases at V and 4 bases at J, with 14 bases between. This CDR3 spans 13 amino acids. CDR1 and CDR2 from the germline V gene are SGDLS and YYNGEE. In DNA form, the CDR3 reads TGTGCCAGCGGGGGGGCTGGGGGCACTGAAGCTTTCTTT. Translating gives CASGGAGGTEAFF.

This chain links TRBV5-1 with TRBJ2-7; TRBD1 might be the D (6 bases). Trimming pared 4 bases from V and 5 bases from J, leaving 22 bases between. This CDR3 has 16 residues. CDR1 is SGHRS and CDR2 is YFSETQ in the germline V gene. The CDR3 DNA is TGCGCCAGCAGCCGTCGCCTAACAGGGATTACTAACGAGCAGTACTTC. The encoded protein is CASSRRLTGITNEQYF.

This clone has a handful of counts. The J gene is TRBJ1-2, the V gene TRBV19; TRBD1 matches 9 bases. V trimming: 3 bases; J trimming: 4 bases; junction bases outside the gene matches: 9. The CDR3 loop spans 16 amino acids. Per the germline V gene, CDR1 is LNHDA and CDR2 is SQIVND (reference sequence). The CDR3 loop reads CASSIEANRGLYGYTF. CDR3 bases: TGTGCCAGTAGTATTGAAGCGAACAGGGGGCTCTATGGCTACACCTTC.

V and J are TRBV7-3 and TRBJ2-3; TRBD2 is a possible D gene (6 bases). The CDR3 runs to 14 residues. Germline V gene lookup returns CDR1 SGHTA and CDR2 FQGTGA. V was clipped by 1 base and J by 3 bases, with 8 bases between them. This CDR3 is CASSLMEGTDTQYF. The CDR3 region has the DNA TGTGCCAGCAGCTTAATGGAGGGAACAGATACGCAGTATTTT.

A few counts support this clone. This rearrangement joins TRBV6-5 to TRBJ1-4; D is unresolved. CDR3 length: 11 residues. Germline V gene sequence: CDR1 MNHEY, CDR2 SVGAGI. Trimming shortened V by 2 bases and J by 15 bases, and 10 bases separated the two germline ends. The CDR3 bases are TGTGCCAGCAGTTACGGCGGGGTATTGTTTTTT. Residues: CASSYGGVLFF.

This sequence joins TRBV5-1 and TRBJ1-1, with a weak D call TRBD1 (6 bases). Deletions cut 5 bases from V and 1 base from J, with 12 bases between. Germline CDR1 is SGHRS and CDR2 is YFSETQ. This CDR3 spans 14 amino acids. CDR3 bases: TGCGCCAGCAGATACGACAGGAGGAACACTGAAGCTTTCTTT. This codes for CASRYDRRNTEAFF.

V is TRBV5-5 and J is TRBJ2-2; 9 bases agree with TRBD1. Unmatched junction bases numbered 10, after V lost 4 bases and J lost 3 bases. Looked up from germline, CDR1 is SGHKS and CDR2 is YYEKEE (reference sequence). The CDR3 covers 17 residues. The CDR3 region is CASSGAAGTGHTGELFF. CDR3 DNA: TGTGCCAGCAGCGGAGCTGCCGGGACAGGGCACACCGGGGAGCTGTTTTTT.

This chain joins TRBV7-2 and TRBJ2-7; tentatively, D is TRBD1 (6 bases). V was trimmed by 5 bases and J by 6 bases, leaving 23 bases between them. There are 16 residues in the CDR3. Per the germline V gene, CDR1 is SGHTA and CDR2 is FQGNSA. CDR3 amino acids: CASSPQQGMGPSEQYF. In nucleotides, the CDR3 is TGTGCCAGCAGCCCCCAACAGGGTATGGGTCCGTCCGAGCAGTACTTC.

The rearrangement uses TRBV4-1 and TRBJ2-2; 10 nucleotides line up with TRBD1. CDR3 length: 17 amino acids. In germline, CDR1 is MGHRA, CDR2 YSYEKL. After removal of 3 bases from V and 4 bases from J, the junction contained 8 bases not matched to a gene. For the CDR3, the DNA is TGCGCCAGCAGCCATCGGGTGAGGACAGGGGGCACCGGGGAGCTGTTTTTT. It is translated as CASSHRVRTGGTGELFF.